This record looks at one T cell receptor beta chain sequence and its context. Antigen specificity is unknown. This PCR relied on a set of 60 Vbeta primers and 13 Jbeta primers. Sequencing was performed with immunoSEQ multiplex PCR; in TCRdb, only in-frame clones are kept and a portion is missing. This table holds about 190,000 clones, 75% to 90% found once. This entry comes from a study of cytomegalovirus exposure and HLA in healthy donors. Overall study results and limits: TCR beta V segments were, for the most part, productive about 87% or about 30% of the time in an earlier analysis.

The sequencing input was PBMCs. The receptor was derived from a man aged 35 to 55 in good health and CMV-seropositive.

As DNA, the CDR3 is TGTGCCAGCAGCTTATCTACTGGGGCCAACGTCCTGACTTTC. It is translated as CASSLSTGANVLTF. The rearrangement links TRBV7-3 to TRBJ2-6, with D unresolved. The CDR3 runs to 14 residues. The germline V gene encodes CDR1 SGHTA and CDR2 FQGTGA. V lost 2 bases and J 2 bases, leaving 4 bases between the germline ends.